This TCR beta chain comes out of a study listed by TCRdb under 2016. The method behind the library was RT-PCR. Reads for this sample came from an Illumina MiSeq. Using fastp trimming at Q25 and MiXCR clonotype assembly, TCRdb reanalyzed the public sequencing data and kept in-frame beta chains. Each entry merges the rows of one CDR3 protein and shows their most common DNA and genes. In this sample the table shows fewer than 800,000 distinct CDR3 sequences, around 14% of which occur a single time. The ten largest clones take up roughly 3.9% of the sample. The trim is 5 bases for V and 15 bases for J, with a gap of 17 bases between the germline ends. The CDR3 has 12 amino acids, counting the end cysteine and phenylalanine. The CDR3 DNA has 36 bases and is translated from base 1. CDR1 and CDR2, per the germline V gene, are MNHEY and SVGEGT. Details on this clonotype: This clone's antigen is unknown. No base quality values were provided; no much bigger clone lies one nucleotide off.

Source material: memory CD4+ T cells from blood. The chain is made from TRBV6-2 or TRBV6-3 and TRBJ2-4; a tentative D call is TRBD1 (7 bases match). The TCR originated in a female donor in good health, serving as a healthy control. This receptor carries the CDR3 CASSAAGQKGYF. The sequenced DNA is TGTGCCAGCAGTGCCGCGGGACAGAAGGGGTACTTC.